What follows are 5 T cell receptor beta chains derived from one specimen sequenced in a study of CD8 T cells in Susac syndrome. Reverse transcription of 0.5 to 1 ug RNA was performed with random hexamers. From the immunoSEQ multiplex PCR reads, TCRdb called clonotypes with MiXCR, one entry per CDR3 protein. The table lists around 180,000 distinct CDR3 sequences, 93% of them singletons. The specimen was CD4+ T cells from PBMCs. These receptors were taken from a human donor with multiple sclerosis.

This sequence joins TRBV20-1 and TRBJ2-1, with 8 positions matching TRBD2. CDR3 length equals 14 residues. J gave up 7 bases and V 3 bases, and 8 bases lay outside the gene matches. The germline CDR1 and CDR2 sequences are DFQATT and SNEGSKA (reference sequence). In nucleotides, the CDR3 is TGCAGTGCTAGCGCTCACCGACTAGCGAATGAGCAGTTCTTC. As protein: CSASAHRLANEQFF.

This clonotype was counted once. V gene TRBV24-1 combines with J gene TRBJ2-5; D is perhaps TRBD2 (5 bases). Germline values: CDR1 KGHDR, CDR2 SFDVKD. V gave up 4 bases and J gave up 5 bases, with 13 bases separating them. This CDR3 has 14 amino acids. The DNA of the CDR3 is TGTGCCACCAGTGACCCCTTCCGAGGGGAGACCCAGTACTTC. It yields the protein CATSDPFRGETQYF.

V gene TRBV5-1 combines with J gene TRBJ2-3; a possible D gene is TRBD2 (6 bases). This CDR3 comprises 15 residues. Germline CDR1 and CDR2: SGHRS and YFSETQ. V lost 4 bases and J lost 4, with 16 bases in between. The CDR3 region is CASSRVASAPDTQYF. The DNA for the CDR3 is TGCGCCAGCAGCCGGGTGGCTAGCGCTCCAGATACGCAGTATTTT.

The rearrangement uses TRBV12-3 or TRBV12-4 and TRBJ1-6; TRBD1 might be the D (6 bases). Between the trimmed V and J ends, which lost 6 bases and 8 bases, there was a span of 14 bases. The CDR3 runs 14 residues. DNA of the CDR3: TGTGCCAGCAGCCCCACAGGGACCTATTCACCCCTCCACTTT. It encodes CASSPTGTYSPLHF.

The chain couples TRBV6-5 to TRBJ2-5; D may be TRBD2 (5 bases). The V gene's germline CDR1 is MNHEY and CDR2 SVGAGI. Trimming took 6 bases from V and 3 from J, leaving 11 bases between them. The CDR3 spans 13 residues. The CDR3 protein is CASRDGGKETQYF. The CDR3 nucleotides read TGTGCCAGCAGGGACGGAGGAAAAGAGACCCAGTACTTC.